The 27 T cell receptor beta chains below were found in one sample sequenced in a study of cytomegalovirus exposure and HLA in healthy donors. PCR involved 60 Vbeta and 13 Jbeta primers. Assay: immunoSEQ multiplex PCR; the TCRdb copy retains only in-frame clones and omits some. Here the sample spans some 120,000 clones, over 75% being singletons. The sample comprised PBMCs. Receptors originate from a man between 50 and 59 years old in good health and CMV-seronegative.

The chain is built from TRBV6-1 and TRBJ2-2; 11 positions agree with TRBD2. Germline lookup yields CDR1 MNHNS and CDR2 SASEGT. This CDR3 region has 16 residues. The trim removed 3 bases at V and 6 bases at J, leaving 6 bases unmatched. The CDR3 reads CASSDQLAGVAGELFF. The CDR3, as DNA: TGTGCCAGCAGTGACCAACTAGCGGGAGTAGCCGGGGAGCTGTTTTTT.

The CDR3 coding sequence is TGTGCCAGCTCCCTGACTAGCGGTAACACCGGGGAGCTGTTTTTT. Protein product: CASSLTSGNTGELFF. The rearrangement joins TRBV18 to TRBJ2-2, with 9 bases matching TRBD2. The junction had 4 bases not matched to a gene; V was cut back by 6 bases and J by 2 bases. CDR3 length: 15 residues. Germline values: CDR1 KGHSH, CDR2 LQKENI.

The rearrangement uses TRBV28 and TRBJ2-2; no definite D call. The V end was cut by 5 bases, the J end by 0 bases, with 10 bases between. The CDR3 contains 15 residues. Germline CDR1 MDHEN, CDR2 SYDVKM. The CDR3 DNA sequence: TGTGCCAGCAGTCTAGGCCCGGCGAACACCGGGGAGCTGTTTTTT. It translates to CASSLGPANTGELFF.

The chain has TRBV18 and TRBJ2-7, with 9 bases matching TRBD1. Germline CDR1 is KGHSH and CDR2 is LQKENI. Germline trimming cut 5 bases from V and 4 bases from J; bases unmatched to any gene: 6. CDR3 size: 14 residues. CDR3 amino acids: CASSTGTGTYEQYF. In nucleotides, the CDR3 is TGTGCCAGCTCAACCGGGACAGGGACGTACGAGCAGTACTTC.

The chain links TRBV29-1 to TRBJ2-6, with D tentatively TRBD2 (5 bases). Looked up from germline, CDR1 is SQVTM and CDR2 is ANQGSEA. This CDR3 has 16 amino acids. V lost 3 bases, J lost 0 bases, and 12 bases lay in between. This CDR3 reads CSVDFSGSSGANVLTF. CDR3 in DNA: TGCAGCGTTGATTTTAGTGGGAGCTCTGGGGCCAACGTCCTGACTTTC.

The J gene is TRBJ2-7, the V gene TRBV2; D unresolved. The CDR3 is 11 amino acids. With 6 bases removed from V and 4 bases from J, the gap between germline ends came to 7 bases. Germline loops: CDR1 SNHLY, CDR2 FYNNEI. CDR3 region: CASREEYEQYF. The DNA for the CDR3 is TGTGCCAGCAGAGAGGAGTACGAGCAGTACTTC.

This clone has only one observation. V gene TRBV6-1 combines with J gene TRBJ1-1; tentatively, D is TRBD1 (5 bases). Looked up from germline, CDR1 is MNHNS and CDR2 is SASEGT. This CDR3 region has 15 residues. Trimming cost V 7 bases and J 2 bases, with 17 bases left between them. CDR3 coding DNA: TGTGCCAGCACCGGACAATCCTCAGGAAACACTGAAGCTTTCTTT. It yields the protein CASTGQSSGNTEAFF.

This chain uses TRBV19 with TRBJ2-2; D uncertain. Trimming left V 6 bases short and J 6 bases short, with 23 bases between. CDR1 and CDR2 (germline): LNHDA, SQIVND (reference sequence). The CDR3 is 17 amino acids. The CDR3 reads CASSPQTMTYIPGELFF. CDR3 sequence (DNA): TGTGCCAGTAGCCCACAGACCATGACATACATTCCCGGGGAGCTGTTTTTT. Full variable domain (remainder filled in from reference TRBV19 and TRBJ2-2): DGGITQSPKYLFRKEGQNVTLSCEQNLNHDAMYWYRQDPGQGLRLIYYSQIVNDFQKGDIAEGYSVSREKKESFPLTVTSAQKNPTAFYLCASSPQTMTYIPGELFFGEGSRLTVL.

The chain links TRBV29-1 to TRBJ2-1; 8 nucleotides line up with TRBD1. J was trimmed by 1 base and V by 4 bases; bases with no gene match: 6. Germline-derived CDR1 and CDR2 are SQVTM and ANQGSEA. The CDR3 length is 15 residues. For the CDR3, the DNA is TGCAGCGTTGCCGGACAGGGAAGATCCTACAATGAGCAGTTCTTC. Its translation: CSVAGQGRSYNEQFF.

The rearrangement joins TRBV4-3 to TRBJ1-2; D perhaps matches TRBD1 (5 bases). Trimming left V 4 bases short and J 4 bases short, with 13 bases between. Germline lookup yields CDR1 LGHNA and CDR2 YSLEER. There are 14 residues in the CDR3. The DNA for the CDR3 is TGCGCCAGCAGCCGGGGCTCTTCTACCTATGGCTACACCTTC. This codes for CASSRGSSTYGYTF.

The chain is built from TRBV19 and TRBJ2-3, with 7 bases lining up with TRBD2. V shed 7 bases, J shed 4 bases, and the junction held 5 bases outside the gene matches. Looked up from germline, CDR1 is LNHDA and CDR2 is SQIVND (reference sequence). CDR3 length equals 13 residues. CDR3 sequence (DNA): TGTGCCAGTAAGCGGGATGGGGCAGATACGCAGTATTTT. It codes for CASKRDGADTQYF.

The chain employs TRBV7-2 and TRBJ1-5; 8 bases match TRBD1. CDR3 length: 15 amino acids. The V and J ends lost 6 bases and 6 bases, in that order; junction bases with no gene match: 10. Germline CDR1 is SGHTA and CDR2 is FQGNSA. The DNA for the CDR3 is TGTGCCAGCAGGTTGGGACAGGTGGCCGGTCAGCCCCAGCATTTT. As protein: CASRLGQVAGQPQHF.

This clone appeared once. The gene calls are TRBV10-3 and TRBJ2-2; 11 bases line up with TRBD2. Germline CDR1 is ENHRY and CDR2 is SYGVKD. The CDR3 has 17 amino acids. Trimming cost V 2 bases and J 5 bases; bases outside gene matches: 7. The CDR3 reads CAISELTLAGDTGELFF. The CDR3 DNA sequence: TGTGCCATCAGTGAGCTCACACTAGCGGGAGATACCGGGGAGCTGTTTTTT.

This chain connects TRBV6-5 to TRBJ2-2; no definite D call. V dropped 8 bases and J dropped 1 base, with 14 bases sitting between them. CDR3 length: 15 amino acids. Per the germline V gene, CDR1 is MNHEY and CDR2 is SVGAGI. CDR3 in amino acids: CASALGTQNTGELFF. The CDR3 coding sequence is TGTGCCAGCGCCTTGGGCACCCAGAACACCGGGGAGCTGTTTTTT.

This chain links TRBV7-2 with TRBJ2-2; 9 nucleotides agree with TRBD2. There are 15 residues in the CDR3. CDR1 and CDR2 (germline): SGHTA, FQGNSA. The V segment lost 7 bases and the J segment 9 bases; nucleotides outside the gene matches: 12. The CDR3 region is CASTPRAGGSRELFF. In nucleotides, the CDR3 is TGTGCCAGCACCCCTCGTGCGGGAGGGTCTCGGGAGCTGTTTTTT.

J is TRBJ2-2 and V is TRBV2; D uncertain. The length of the CDR3 is 14 residues. The V and J ends lost 1 base and 6 bases respectively, with 9 bases between them. Germline V CDR1 and CDR2: SNHLY, FYNNEI. CDR3 in amino acids: CASSEEWAPGELFF. The CDR3 DNA follows: TGTGCCAGCAGTGAAGAATGGGCACCCGGGGAGCTGTTTTTT.

This clone was counted a few times. The chain couples TRBV10-3 to TRBJ2-1, with 9 bases fitting TRBD2. V lost 0 bases, J lost 9 bases, and 18 bases stayed unmatched. The CDR3 covers 19 residues. Germline CDR1 ENHRY, CDR2 SYGVKD. CDR3 sequence reads: CAISESSRGLAGSITEQFF. In DNA, the CDR3 is TGTGCCATCAGTGAGTCGAGTCGAGGCCTAGCGGGGTCAATAACTGAGCAGTTCTTC.

The chain links TRBV19 to TRBJ1-5, with a weak D call TRBD1 (5 bases). The CDR3 covers 16 residues. Germline V gene lookup returns CDR1 LNHDA and CDR2 SQIVND (reference sequence). The V end was cut by 7 bases, the J end by 4 bases, with 20 bases between. The CDR3 DNA sequence: TGTGCCAGTACCTCGATCTATCGGACACTGAATCAGCCCCAGCATTTT. This codes for CASTSIYRTLNQPQHF.

The J gene is TRBJ1-3, the V gene TRBV29-1, with 8 bases lining up with TRBD1. The V segment lost 6 bases and the J segment 5 bases; nucleotides outside the gene matches: 6. Germline assignment: CDR1 SQVTM and CDR2 ANQGSEA. The CDR3 runs to 13 residues. The CDR3 DNA reads TGCAGCGTGGCTGGACAGGGTAGAAACACCATATATTTT. This sequence encodes CSVAGQGRNTIYF.

This CDR3 is CASSYGWEGYEQYF. The CDR3 bases are TGTGCCAGCAGTTACGGGTGGGAGGGCTACGAGCAGTACTTC. V gene TRBV6-5 combines with J gene TRBJ2-7; TRBD2 aligns across 7 bases. The CDR3 is 14 residues long. Looked up from germline, CDR1 is MNHEY and CDR2 is SVGAGI. Trimming cost V 2 bases and J 3 bases; bases outside gene matches: 4.

V usage is TRBV30 and J usage is TRBJ2-1, with D perhaps matching TRBD1 (5 bases). The V and J ends lost 3 bases and 5 bases respectively, with 11 bases between them. Per germline, CDR1 GTSNPN and CDR2 SVGIG (reference sequence). The CDR3 spans 13 residues. The CDR3 sequence: CAWSRRVDNEQFF. CDR3 bases: TGTGCCTGGAGCCGCAGGGTGGACAATGAGCAGTTCTTC.

The chain carries TRBV7-3 and TRBJ2-7; 7 nucleotides align to TRBD2. With V trimmed by 3 bases and J by 1 base, 6 bases remained unmatched. From germline, CDR1 is SGHTA and CDR2 FQGTGA. This CDR3 is 15 amino acids long. CDR3 nucleotide sequence: TGTGCCAGCAGCTTCCGGGCGGGAGCTTCCTACGAGCAGTACTTC. Protein sequence: CASSFRAGASYEQYF.

This sequence joins TRBV7-9 and TRBJ2-1, with 8 bases that match TRBD2. Germline values: CDR1 SEHNR, CDR2 FQNEAQ (reference sequence). Trimming at V came to 2 bases and at J to 5 bases, leaving 5 bases not matched to a gene. This CDR3 has 15 residues. CDR3 DNA sequence: TGTGCCAGCAGCTTACGGGTAGCGGGAAACAATGAGCAGTTCTTC. It encodes CASSLRVAGNNEQFF.

V and J are TRBV10-3 and TRBJ1-4; D perhaps matches TRBD1 (6 bases). The CDR3 is 17 residues long. V shed 3 bases and J shed 0 bases, with 14 bases lying between them. Germline loops: CDR1 ENHRY, CDR2 SYGVKD. The CDR3 spells CAISERDTTTTNEKLFF. DNA for the CDR3: TGTGCCATCAGTGAACGGGACACAACCACAACTAATGAAAAACTGTTTTTT.

The chain recombines TRBV28 with TRBJ2-7, with 11 positions matching TRBD2. V lost 7 bases, J lost 3 bases, and 17 bases stayed unmatched. This CDR3 is 18 amino acids long. Germline loops: CDR1 MDHEN, CDR2 SYDVKM. The CDR3 region is CASNIGLGSGRASYEQYF. The CDR3 nucleotides read TGTGCCAGCAACATAGGGCTAGGTAGCGGGAGGGCCAGCTACGAGCAGTACTTC.

The rearrangement uses TRBV28 and TRBJ1-5; TRBD1 matches 10 bases. The junction had 11 bases not matched to a gene; V was cut back by 6 bases and J by 6 bases. The CDR3 has 16 amino acids. CDR1 and CDR2 from the germline V gene are MDHEN and SYDVKM. CDR3 DNA sequence: TGTGCCAGCAGCCCCGACAGGGGGCAGGGGGGTCAGCCCCAGCATTTT. Residues: CASSPDRGQGGQPQHF.

The chain uses TRBV27 and TRBJ2-5; TRBD1 agrees at 7 bases. There are 15 residues in the CDR3. Unmatched junction bases numbered 6, after V lost 3 bases and J lost 2 bases. Germline V lookup: CDR1 MNHEY, CDR2 SMNVEV (reference sequence). In DNA form, the CDR3 reads TGTGCCAGCAGTTTGACAGGGTTCTTACAAGAGACCCAGTACTTC. It encodes CASSLTGFLQETQYF.